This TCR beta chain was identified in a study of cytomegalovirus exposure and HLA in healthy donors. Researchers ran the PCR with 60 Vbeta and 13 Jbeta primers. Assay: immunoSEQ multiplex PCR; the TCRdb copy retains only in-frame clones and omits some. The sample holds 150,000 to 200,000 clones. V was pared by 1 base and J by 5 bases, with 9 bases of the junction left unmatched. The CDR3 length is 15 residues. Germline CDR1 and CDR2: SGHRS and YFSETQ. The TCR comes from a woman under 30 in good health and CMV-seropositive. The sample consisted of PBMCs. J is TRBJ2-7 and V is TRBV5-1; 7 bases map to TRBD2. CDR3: CASSLWGGGQDEQYF. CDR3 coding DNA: TGCGCCAGCAGCTTGTGGGGGGGAGGTCAGGACGAGCAGTACTTC.